The 20 T cell receptor beta chains presented below share a single source sample, sequenced in a study of a mutant IDH1 vaccine in newly diagnosed glioma (dated by TCRdb to the early 2020s). The protocol used for the library was the immunoSEQ multiplex PCR assay. The table comes from immuneACCESS by way of TCRdb, which keeps in-frame sequences with V and J called. Part of the clones is missing from these tables; in studies checked, under half for an unresolved V gene and the rest for unknown reasons. This sample has under 150,000 clones in its table, and about 90% of those were observed once. 0.5% to 0.65% of the sample lies in the top ten. In light of the paper, this sample's time point label describes: week 11, during vaccination. Each vaccine dose, consisting of 300 ug of a 20-mer mutant IDH1 peptide in Montanide, was administered subcutaneously with topical imiquimod. No antigen has been assigned to these receptors.

The sequencing here drew on PBMCs, taken from a glioma patient whose treatment included an IDH1 peptide vaccine. Receptor source: a woman aged 45-65 years with glioma.

The table lists this clone with a count of one. The rearrangement uses TRBV7-6 and TRBJ1-4; D is ambiguous. V dropped 4 bases and J dropped 5 bases, with 8 bases sitting between them. Germline CDR1 and CDR2: SGHVS and FNYEAQ. The CDR3 is made up of 13 amino acids. The CDR3 region is CASSSVGNEKLFF. The DNA for the CDR3 is TGTGCCAGCAGCTCCGTAGGGAATGAAAAACTGTTTTTT.

This rearrangement joins TRBV19 to TRBJ2-1, with 11 bases that match TRBD2. With V trimmed by 5 bases and J by 2 bases, 5 bases remained unmatched. The CDR3 sequence is 16 residues long. CDR1 is LNHDA, CDR2 SQIVND, per germline (reference sequence). CDR3 protein: CASSLVTSGAYNEQFF. CDR3 bases: TGTGCCAGTAGTTTAGTGACTAGCGGGGCCTACAATGAGCAGTTCTTC.

The J gene is TRBJ1-3, the V gene TRBV2; D may be TRBD1 (5 bases). Per germline, CDR1 SNHLY and CDR2 FYNNEI. The CDR3 has 15 amino acids. V dropped 6 bases and J dropped 0 bases, with 12 bases sitting between them. The CDR3 loop reads CASRRGTLSGNTIYF. The CDR3 DNA sequence: TGTGCCAGCAGACGGGGGACTCTCTCTGGAAACACCATATATTTT.

The chain uses TRBV9 and TRBJ1-3, with 7 bases matching TRBD1. Germline V gene data show CDR1 as SGDLS and CDR2 as YYNGEE. V lost 3 bases to trimming and J lost 4 bases; unmatched junction nucleotides: 4. The CDR3 spans 14 residues. In nucleotides, the CDR3 is TGTGCCAGCAGCGCCCACAGGGGAGGAAACACCATATATTTT. This encodes CASSAHRGGNTIYF.

The chain combines TRBV7-2 with TRBJ2-1; maybe TRBD1 (6 bases). V was clipped by 5 bases and J by 3 bases, with 17 bases between them. This CDR3 is built from 16 residues. Germline CDR1 SGHTA, CDR2 FQGNSA. The CDR3 coding sequence is TGTGCCAGCAGCCCATCCGGGACACGGGACTACAATGAGCAGTTCTTC. It encodes CASSPSGTRDYNEQFF.

The chain couples TRBV27 to TRBJ2-2, with D perhaps TRBD1 (6 bases). Trimming took 0 bases from V and 4 from J, leaving 9 bases between them. The germline V gene has CDR1 MNHEY and CDR2 SMNVEV (reference sequence). CDR3 length: 15 amino acids. DNA for the CDR3: TGTGCCAGCAGTTTATCGGTAGGGGGCACCGGGGAGCTGTTTTTT. Encoded protein: CASSLSVGGTGELFF.

The chain recombines TRBV7-9 with TRBJ1-4; the match to TRBD1 covers 8 bases. The CDR3 totals 14 residues. From germline, CDR1 is SEHNR and CDR2 FQNEAQ (reference sequence). V shed 5 bases and J 7 bases; nucleotides not matched to a gene: 6. The CDR3 reads CASSLGQGVEKLFF. The CDR3 DNA is TGTGCCAGCAGCCTCGGACAGGGCGTTGAAAAACTGTTTTTT.

Written as DNA, the CDR3 is TGTGCCAGCGGAAAGGGGGAGGGCTATGGCTACACCTTC. Translated: CASGKGEGYGYTF. The chain uses TRBV6-5 and TRBJ1-2; tentative D call: TRBD1 (6 bases). CDR3 length: 13 residues. V gave up 8 bases and J gave up 4 bases, with 14 bases separating them. Germline CDR1 reads MNHEY; CDR2 reads SVGAGI.

The V call is TRBV28, the J call TRBJ2-3; D call uncertain. V was trimmed by 7 bases and J by 6 bases, leaving 20 bases between them. CDR1 and CDR2 (germline): MDHEN, SYDVKM. This CDR3 comprises 15 residues. The CDR3 protein is CASKLSPTEVDTQYF. The CDR3 DNA is TGTGCCAGCAAGCTATCCCCTACAGAGGTGGATACGCAGTATTTT.

The chain recombines TRBV4-1 with TRBJ1-2, with TRBD1 as a possible D gene (5 bases). V dropped 0 bases and J dropped 6 bases, with 14 bases sitting between them. CDR1 and CDR2 (germline): MGHRA, YSYEKL. CDR3 length: 15 amino acids. The CDR3, as DNA: TGCGCCAGCAGCCAAGATAGGGCAGGGAGGCATGGCTACACCTTC. Translation gives CASSQDRAGRHGYTF.

J is TRBJ2-7 and V is TRBV14, with D possibly being TRBD1 (5 bases). V lost 0 bases and J lost 2, with 11 bases in between. CDR1 and CDR2 (germline): SGHDN, FVKESK. This CDR3 has 15 amino acids. The CDR3: CASSQDLDRTYEQYF. The CDR3 bases are TGTGCCAGCAGCCAAGATCTCGACAGAACCTACGAGCAGTACTTC.

Here the CDR3 reads CASSFSGTSDYNEQFF. The CDR3 DNA sequence: TGTGCCAGCAGCTTCTCCGGGACTAGCGACTACAATGAGCAGTTCTTC. This sequence joins TRBV7-3 and TRBJ2-1, with TRBD2 matching over 10 bases. Germline loops: CDR1 SGHTA, CDR2 FQGTGA. The V and J ends lost 3 bases and 3 bases, in that order; junction bases with no gene match: 5. The CDR3 extends over 16 amino acids.

V is TRBV18 and J is TRBJ2-3; D uncertain. Trimming took off 0 bases at V and 0 bases at J, with 10 bases between the two ends. CDR1 and CDR2 from the germline V gene are KGHSH and LQKENI. This CDR3 region has 16 residues. CDR3 protein: CASSPPIIGSTDTQYF. The CDR3 nucleotides are TGTGCCAGCTCACCACCTATTATTGGGAGCACAGATACGCAGTATTTT. Full variable domain (outside the CDR3, taken from reference TRBV18 and TRBJ2-3): NAGVMQNPRHLVRRRGQEARLRCSPMKGHSHVYWYRQLPEEGLKFMVYLQKENIIDESGMPKERFSAEFPKEGPSILRIQQVVRGDSAAYFCASSPPIIGSTDTQYFGPGTRLTVL.

J is TRBJ2-2 and V is TRBV27, with D hard to call. V was clipped by 7 bases and J by 3 bases, with 12 bases between them. This CDR3 is 14 amino acids long. Germline CDR1 reads MNHEY; CDR2 reads SMNVEV (reference sequence). The CDR3 nucleotides read TGTGCCAGCACCCCGGACCGTTACACCGGGGAGCTGTTTTTT. This encodes CASTPDRYTGELFF.

The chain has TRBV28 and TRBJ2-7; a possible D gene is TRBD1 (6 bases). Trimming took off 7 bases at V and 4 bases at J, with 14 bases between the two ends. Germline-derived CDR1 and CDR2 are MDHEN and SYDVKM. This CDR3 contains 13 residues. CDR3 in amino acids: CASNDRRPYEQYF. Written as DNA, the CDR3 is TGTGCCAGCAACGACAGGAGGCCATACGAGCAGTACTTC.

The chain employs TRBV27 and TRBJ2-2, with no clear D. Deletions cut 3 bases from V and 3 bases from J, with 2 bases between. The CDR3 is 12 amino acids. The germline V gene has CDR1 MNHEY and CDR2 SMNVEV (reference sequence). In DNA, the CDR3 is TGTGCCAGCAGTTTCTACACCGGGGAGCTGTTTTTT. Protein: CASSFYTGELFF.

The chain has TRBV27 and TRBJ2-2; TRBD2 agrees at 14 bases. Germline CDR1 is MNHEY and CDR2 is SMNVEV (reference sequence). The CDR3 has 16 residues. The junction had 6 bases not matched to a gene; V was cut back by 5 bases and J by 7 bases. The CDR3 is CASSPLTSGRVGELFF. The CDR3 nucleotides are TGTGCCAGCAGTCCTTTGACTAGCGGGAGGGTCGGGGAGCTGTTTTTT.

The V and J genes are TRBV10-3 and TRBJ1-5, with D tentatively TRBD1 (5 bases). The germline V and J ends were trimmed by 5 bases and 6 bases, with 17 bases remaining between them. Per germline, CDR1 ENHRY and CDR2 SYGVKD. The CDR3 contains 15 residues. The DNA for the CDR3 is TGTGCCATCAGTCCTTCAGGGAAGGAAGGTCAGCCCCAGCATTTT. Its translation is CAISPSGKEGQPQHF.

V usage is TRBV6-1 and J usage is TRBJ1-2; D may be TRBD1 (6 bases). CDR3 length: 16 residues. Trimming removed 1 base at V and 1 base at J, with 13 bases between. Germline V gene lookup returns CDR1 MNHNS and CDR2 SASEGT. The DNA of the CDR3 is TGTGCCAGCAGTGAAGTGGCGGACAGAGATAACTATGGCTACACCTTC. The encoded protein is CASSEVADRDNYGYTF.

The chain has TRBV10-3 and TRBJ1-2; D may be TRBD1 (6 bases). The CDR3 runs 12 residues. In germline, CDR1 is ENHRY, CDR2 SYGVKD. The V and J ends lost 1 base and 6 bases respectively, with 6 bases between them. The CDR3 loop reads CAISEYRDGYTF. As DNA, the CDR3 is TGTGCCATCAGTGAGTACAGGGATGGCTACACCTTC.